Described below is a single TCR beta chain sequence and its context. This sample was taken from a study of blood T cell repertoires in COVID-19. About the research overall: Material from acute and convalescent COVID-19 was sourced from the United States, Italy and Spain. T cells, B-cell-depleted T cells, or PBMCs supplied cDNA or gDNA.

Original analysis: Estimates of nucleated cell counts were drawn from the amplification of reference gene primers. TCRdb's copy holds only in-frame clones and misses some; the assay was immunoSEQ multiplex PCR. The V and J calls and clone size come from that table; D and trimming were worked out from the DNA. The sample has hundreds of thousands of clones; approximately 90% are singletons. Germline lookup yields CDR1 LGHDT and CDR2 YNNKEL (reference sequence). The CDR3 is made up of 15 amino acids. The V and J ends lost 2 bases and 7 bases, in that order; junction bases with no gene match: 6. Material for sequencing was peripheral blood. This receptor was identified in a woman in her twenties or thirties with active or convalescent COVID-19. The rearrangement joins TRBV3-1 (or the pseudogene TRBV3-2) to TRBJ2-1, with TRBD2 matching over 9 bases. CDR3 sequence: CASSQLAGVKNEQFF. The CDR3 nucleotides are TGTGCCAGCAGCCAATTAGCGGGAGTTAAGAATGAGCAGTTCTTC.